A single sample is the source of the 28 T cell receptor beta chains below, sequenced in a study of cytomegalovirus exposure and HLA in healthy donors. PCR was performed using 60 Vbeta and 13 Jbeta primers. Profiling relied on immunoSEQ multiplex PCR, and the TCRdb table lists in-frame clones only, not all of them. Its table lists roughly 110,000 clones. Sequencing was carried out using PBMCs. Receptors originate from a man aged 25-45 years in good health and CMV-seronegative.

In regard to this clone: The same CDR3 is also encoded by other DNA sequences in this sample. The J gene is TRBJ2-3, the V gene TRBV5-6; 10 positions agree with TRBD2. The V gene's germline CDR1 is SGHDT and CDR2 YYEEEE. V shed 3 bases, J shed 1 base, and the junction held 2 bases outside the gene matches. CDR3 size: 15 residues. The chain's CDR3 is CASSSGTSGTDTQYF. DNA for the CDR3: TGTGCCAGCAGCTCTGGGACTAGCGGCACAGATACGCAGTATTTT.

The rearrangement joins TRBV1 to TRBJ2-2; the table assigns TRBD1, which was not confirmed against the DNA. TRBV1 is tagged as a pseudogene. This CDR3 has 12 residues. The CDR3 sequence is CTSSLQCGELFF. DNA of the CDR3: TGCACCAGCAGCCTCCAGTGCGGGGAGCTGTTTTTT.

The chain carries TRBV27 and TRBJ2-6; 10 bases align to TRBD2. The CDR3 sequence is 19 residues long. V was clipped by 2 bases and J by 0 bases; unmatched bases: 7. Germline CDR1 is MNHEY and CDR2 is SMNVEV (reference sequence). The DNA of the CDR3 is TGTGCCAGCAGTTTAGACCCTAGCGGGGGAAACTCTGGGGCCAACGTCCTGACTTTC. Amino acid sequence: CASSLDPSGGNSGANVLTF.

V usage is TRBV5-1 and J usage is TRBJ2-5, with D possibly being TRBD2 (5 bases). There are 14 residues in the CDR3. Per the germline V gene, CDR1 is SGHRS and CDR2 is YFSETQ. The V end was cut by 2 bases, the J end by 4 bases, with 12 bases between. CDR3 nucleotides: TGCGCCAGCAGCTTCGTGGCTCGGGGAGAGACCCAGTACTTC. Its translation: CASSFVARGETQYF.

The V call is TRBV7-2, the J call TRBJ1-2; 9 bases align to TRBD1. The ends lost 5 bases at V and 5 bases at J; junction bases unmatched: 3. Germline V gene lookup returns CDR1 SGHTA and CDR2 FQGNSA. This CDR3 comprises 13 residues. The CDR3 region is CASSQGQGYGYTF. As DNA, the CDR3 is TGTGCCAGCAGCCAAGGACAGGGGTATGGCTACACCTTC. Variable domain in full (rest from reference TRBV7-2 and TRBJ1-2): GAGVSQSPSNKVTEKGKDVELRCDPISGHTALYWYRQSLGQGLEFLIYFQGNSAPDKSGLPSDRFSAERTGGSVSTLTIQRTQQEDSAVYLCASSQGQGYGYTFGSGTRLTVV.

CDR3 sequence: CASSPLPGQGGETQYF. In DNA, the CDR3 is TGTGCCAGCAGCCCCCTCCCGGGACAGGGAGGGGAGACCCAGTACTTC. This rearrangement joins TRBV14 to TRBJ2-5, with 9 bases aligning to TRBD1. The CDR3 is made up of 16 amino acids. J gave up 5 bases and V 4 bases, and 11 bases lay outside the gene matches. Looked up from germline, CDR1 is SGHDN and CDR2 is FVKESK.

In nucleotides, the CDR3 is TGTGCCAGCAGTGTTAATCCGAGGATAGGCACTGAAGCTTTCTTT. This codes for CASSVNPRIGTEAFF. The chain links TRBV28 to TRBJ1-1; no clear D gene. CDR1 and CDR2 from the germline V gene are MDHEN and SYDVKM. The CDR3 is 15 residues long. Deletions cut 5 bases from V and 4 bases from J, with 17 bases between.

This chain joins TRBV6-5 and TRBJ2-7, with 8 bases lining up with TRBD1. V lost 10 bases to trimming and J lost 2 bases; unmatched junction nucleotides: 4. This CDR3 is built from 12 residues. Germline CDR1 MNHEY, CDR2 SVGAGI. This CDR3 reads CATGQEAYEQYF. The CDR3 DNA follows: TGTGCCACGGGACAGGAGGCCTACGAGCAGTACTTC.

In nucleotides, the CDR3 is TGTGCTTGGGGGCGGGGGGACACAGATACGCAGTATTTT. This gives the protein CAWGRGDTDTQYF. The chain couples TRBV30 to TRBJ2-3, with 8 bases aligning to TRBD2. There are 13 residues in the CDR3. The germline CDR1 and CDR2 sequences are GTSNPN and SVGIG (reference sequence). Full variable domain (outside the CDR3, taken from reference TRBV30 and TRBJ2-3): SQTIHQWPATLVQPVGSPLSLECTVEGTSNPNLYWYRQAAGRGLQLLFYSVGIGQISSEVPQNLSASRPQDRQFILSSKKLLLSDSGFYLCAWGRGDTDTQYFGPGTRLTVL.

The chain couples TRBV5-1 to TRBJ2-5; 7 nucleotides match TRBD1. The J call may be in error: the DNA end matches TRBJ2-7 better. In germline, CDR1 is SGHRS, CDR2 YFSETQ. This CDR3 has 14 amino acids. CDR3 nucleotide sequence: TGCGCCAGCAGCTTGGGTACAGGGGATAACGAGCAGTACTTC. It yields the protein CASSLGTGDNEQYF.

The V gene is TRBV10-3, the J gene TRBJ2-7, with D possibly TRBD2 on 6 matching bases. Trimming stripped 10 bases from V and 5 bases from J, with 18 bases between. CDR1 ENHRY and CDR2 SYGVKD come from the germline V gene. The CDR3 is 13 amino acids. In DNA form, the CDR3 reads TGTGCCACCTCACGGGCGGGGAGTGACGAGCAGTACTTC. It specifies CATSRAGSDEQYF.

The chain carries TRBV28 and TRBJ1-5; TRBD1 matches at 7 bases. Germline values: CDR1 MDHEN, CDR2 SYDVKM. Trimming removed 3 bases from V and 7 bases from J; junction bases left unmatched: 6. The CDR3 totals 14 residues. Here the CDR3 DNA reads TGTGCCAGCAGTTTCGGAGGGGGCGTCCAGCCCCAGCATTTT. Translated: CASSFGGGVQPQHF.

The chain joins TRBV10-3 to TRBJ1-2; D is uncertain. CDR1 is ENHRY and CDR2 is SYGVKD in the germline V gene. CDR3 length: 14 residues. V was trimmed by 0 bases and J by 6 bases, leaving 11 bases between them. CDR3 bases: TGTGCCATCAGTGAGTCTAGAACAGAAGATGGCTACACCTTC. This translates into CAISESRTEDGYTF.

CDR3 DNA: TGCAGCGTTGCAGGGGGTGATGAAAAACTGTTTTTT. It encodes CSVAGGDEKLFF. The genes are TRBV29-1 and TRBJ1-4; TRBD1 aligns across 7 bases. The germline CDR1 and CDR2 sequences are SQVTM and ANQGSEA. The CDR3 consists of 12 residues. After removal of 4 bases from V and 6 bases from J, the junction contained 2 bases not matched to a gene.

The chain joins TRBV6-6 to TRBJ2-7, with D unresolved. This CDR3 is built from 14 residues. Germline assignment: CDR1 MNHNY and CDR2 SVGAGI (reference sequence). V lost 5 bases and J 3 bases, leaving 14 bases between the germline ends. Written as DNA, the CDR3 is TGTGCCAGCAGTCCTCGTAACGCCGGCTACGAGCAGTACTTC. Translation gives CASSPRNAGYEQYF.

The rearrangement joins TRBV11-1 to TRBJ1-3, with 7 nucleotides matching TRBD1. The V and J ends lost 4 bases and 2 bases, in that order; junction bases with no gene match: 2. CDR1 is SGHAT, CDR2 FQDESV, per germline (reference sequence). The CDR3 sequence is 14 residues long. CDR3: CASSSTGAGNTIYF. For the CDR3, the DNA is TGTGCCAGCAGCTCAACAGGGGCTGGAAACACCATATATTTT.

This rearrangement joins TRBV9 to TRBJ2-3, with D perhaps TRBD2 (6 bases). The V end was cut by 3 bases, the J end by 1 base, with 12 bases between. This CDR3 has 15 amino acids. Germline V gene lookup returns CDR1 SGDLS and CDR2 YYNGEE. The CDR3 here is CASSARDSGTDTQYF. The CDR3, as DNA: TGTGCCAGCAGCGCCAGGGACTCCGGCACAGATACGCAGTATTTT.

The V and J genes are TRBV7-9 and TRBJ2-3; D is ambiguous. The germline V gene has CDR1 SEHNR and CDR2 FQNEAQ (reference sequence). V lost 0 bases, J lost 2 bases, and 9 bases lay in between. The CDR3 is 15 residues long. The CDR3 DNA sequence: TGTGCCAGCAGCTTAGCTAGCCGTCACACAGATACGCAGTATTTT. Translation: CASSLASRHTDTQYF.

V usage is TRBV5-4 and J usage is TRBJ2-3; TRBD1 matches 9 bases. Looked up from germline, CDR1 is SGHNT and CDR2 is YYREEE (reference sequence). Germline trimming cut 2 bases from V and 2 bases from J; bases unmatched to any gene: 9. The CDR3 contains 17 residues. The CDR3 loop is CASSLAVDRGITDTQYF. CDR3 in DNA: TGTGCCAGCAGCTTAGCGGTGGACAGGGGCATCACAGATACGCAGTATTTT.

The V and J genes are TRBV10-3 and TRBJ1-6, with 7 bases aligning to TRBD1. The ends lost 0 bases at V and 5 bases at J; junction bases unmatched: 1. Germline V lookup: CDR1 ENHRY, CDR2 SYGVKD. The CDR3 runs to 15 residues. The CDR3 coding sequence is TGTGCCATCAGTGAGTCGACAGGGAATAATTCACCCCTCCACTTT. As protein: CAISESTGNNSPLHF.

The chain employs TRBV5-8 and TRBJ1-1; D is ambiguous. The CDR3 has 10 residues. Trimming took off 6 bases at V and 10 bases at J, with 10 bases between the two ends. The germline CDR1 and CDR2 sequences are SGHTS and YDEGEE. The CDR3 loop is CASTIYGAFF. The DNA of the CDR3 is TGTGCCAGCACTATTTACGGAGCTTTCTTT.

The chain uses TRBV11-2 and TRBJ1-4; 9 bases map to TRBD1. CDR1 and CDR2 from the germline V gene are SGHAT and FQNNGV. The CDR3 has 15 amino acids. V was clipped by 5 bases and J by 4 bases; unmatched bases: 5. CDR3 bases: TGTGCCAGCAGCCAACAGGGGGCGGGTAATGAAAAACTGTTTTTT. Translating it yields CASSQQGAGNEKLFF. Combining the CDR3 with reference TRBV11-2 and TRBJ1-4 gives the whole variable domain EAGVAQSPRYKIIEKRQSVAFWCNPISGHATLYWYQQILGQGPKLLIQFQNNGVVDDSQLPKDRFSAERLKGVDSTLKIQPAKLEDSAVYLCASSQQGAGNEKLFFGSGTQLSVL.

V gene TRBV7-9 combines with J gene TRBJ2-5; 10 bases agree with TRBD2. Unmatched junction bases numbered 14, after V lost 5 bases and J lost 5 bases. The CDR3 sequence is 17 residues long. CDR1 is SEHNR, CDR2 FQNEAQ, per germline (reference sequence). In nucleotides, the CDR3 is TGTGCCAGCAGCCCCCGCGGGCAAGCGGGGGGGAGGGAGACCCAGTACTTC. Residues: CASSPRGQAGGRETQYF. Using reference TRBV7-9 and TRBJ2-5 for the parts outside the CDR3, the full variable domain is DTGVSQNPRHKITKRGQNVTFRCDPISEHNRLYWYRQTLGQGPEFLTYFQNEAQLEKSRLLSDRFSAERPKGSFSTLEIQRTEQGDSAMYLCASSPRGQAGGRETQYFGPGTRLLVL.

The genes are TRBV7-3 and TRBJ2-3, with TRBD1 as a possible D gene (6 bases). The CDR3 runs to 14 residues. Germline V gene sequence: CDR1 SGHTA, CDR2 FQGTGA. V was clipped by 1 base and J by 3 bases, with 8 bases between them. DNA for the CDR3: TGTGCCAGCAGCTTAAGGACAGTAACAGATACGCAGTATTTT. Protein: CASSLRTVTDTQYF.

The V gene is TRBV29-1, the J gene TRBJ2-3; TRBD2 matches at 7 bases. Germline V lookup: CDR1 SQVTM, CDR2 ANQGSEA. The CDR3 covers 12 residues. V gave up 7 bases and J gave up 6 bases; unmatched junction bases: 7. The CDR3 sequence is CSAGLVMDTQYF. The DNA for the CDR3 is TGCAGCGCCGGACTAGTCATGGATACGCAGTATTTT.

The chain links TRBV4-1 to TRBJ1-5; D may be TRBD1 (6 bases). CDR3 size: 16 residues. The germline V gene encodes CDR1 MGHRA and CDR2 YSYEKL. Trimming pared 0 bases from V and 0 bases from J, leaving 9 bases between. The CDR3 here is CASSQEGRGSNQPQHF. CDR3 coding DNA: TGCGCCAGCAGCCAAGAGGGCAGGGGTAGCAATCAGCCCCAGCATTTT.

The chain recombines TRBV5-6 with TRBJ2-1, with D possibly matching TRBD2 (7 bases). The V gene lost 2 bases and the J gene lost 7 bases, with 19 bases spanning the gap. Per the germline V gene, CDR1 is SGHDT and CDR2 is YYEEEE. This CDR3 comprises 16 residues. The CDR3 DNA reads TGTGCCAGCAGCTTACCCCGGGGGGCTAAGGGGAATGAGCAGTTCTTC. This gives the protein CASSLPRGAKGNEQFF.

This chain uses TRBV5-1 with TRBJ1-1; TRBD1 matches 8 bases. CDR3 size: 14 residues. Germline values: CDR1 SGHRS, CDR2 YFSETQ. V trimming: 5 bases; J trimming: 2 bases; junction bases outside the gene matches: 5. In DNA, the CDR3 is TGCGCCAGCAGAGGACAGGGATCTAACACTGAAGCTTTCTTT. This codes for CASRGQGSNTEAFF.